Below, 21 T cell receptor beta chains from the same sample are listed, as sequenced in a study of blood T cell repertoires in COVID-19. Assay used: immunoSEQ multiplex PCR; TCRdb lists only in-frame clones, some missing. The table lists around 310,000 clones, over 75% of them singletons. Sequenced material: PBMCs or T cells enriched from blood (not recorded which). Receptors were obtained from a woman aged 40 to 50 who had recovered from COVID-19.

The gene calls are TRBV5-1 and TRBJ2-1, with a weak D call TRBD1 (6 bases). From germline, CDR1 is SGHRS and CDR2 YFSETQ. The CDR3 extends over 14 amino acids. V dropped 0 bases and J dropped 8 bases, with 12 bases sitting between them. The CDR3 region is CASSLVIGGDEQFF. CDR3 in DNA: TGCGCCAGCAGCTTGGTGATTGGGGGCGATGAGCAGTTCTTC.

This clone was detected only once. The chain couples TRBV30 to TRBJ1-4; D is undetermined. CDR1 is GTSNPN and CDR2 is SVGIG in the germline V gene (reference sequence). Trimming took 7 bases from V and 0 from J, leaving 6 bases between them. This CDR3 spans 12 amino acids. The CDR3 spells CAFGTTNEKLFF. The CDR3 coding sequence is TGTGCCTTCGGGACAACTAATGAAAAACTGTTTTTT.

The J gene is TRBJ1-4, the V gene TRBV27, with 7 bases that match TRBD1. CDR1 is MNHEY and CDR2 is SMNVEV in the germline V gene (reference sequence). This CDR3 spans 14 amino acids. V lost 8 bases to trimming and J lost 14 bases; unmatched junction nucleotides: 17. The CDR3 DNA reads as TGTGCCAGCGGAATTACAGGGGTTGGGGGCCGCCTGTTTTTT. Amino acid sequence: CASGITGVGGRLFF.

This clone showed up just a few times. J is TRBJ2-3 and V is TRBV2, with TRBD2 as a possible D gene (5 bases). The CDR3 loop spans 11 amino acids. Germline lookup yields CDR1 SNHLY and CDR2 FYNNEI. Trimming took 10 bases from V and 11 from J, leaving 16 bases between them. The CDR3 protein is CATDAGVGQYF. The CDR3 bases are TGTGCCACCGACGCCGGGGTGGGGCAGTATTTT.

The chain recombines TRBV4-3 with TRBJ2-1; 10 nucleotides line up with TRBD2. V trimming: 1 base; J trimming: 8 bases; junction bases outside the gene matches: 8. The CDR3 is 16 residues long. The germline CDR1 and CDR2 sequences are LGHNA and YSLEER. CDR3 sequence (DNA): TGCGCCAGCAGCCAAGCTGGAGCGGGAGGGCCTCATGAGCAGTTCTTC. Translation: CASSQAGAGGPHEQFF.

The rearrangement joins TRBV6-1 to TRBJ2-1, with 13 bases aligning to TRBD2. The V gene's germline CDR1 is MNHNS and CDR2 SASEGT. The J segment lost 10 bases and the V segment lost 6 bases, leaving 6 bases of the junction unmatched. The length of the CDR3 is 14 residues. CDR3 coding DNA: TGTGCCAGCAGACAACGACTAGCGGGGGGCGAGCAGTTCTTC. Protein sequence: CASRQRLAGGEQFF.

This clone was recorded only once. The J gene is TRBJ2-3, the V gene TRBV5-4; tentative D call: TRBD2 (6 bases). Germline lookup yields CDR1 SGHNT and CDR2 YYREEE (reference sequence). Deletions cut 4 bases from V and 2 bases from J, with 11 bases between. CDR3 size: 14 residues. The CDR3 reads CASSPGLFTDTQYF. The CDR3, as DNA: TGTGCCAGCAGCCCGGGACTTTTCACAGATACGCAGTATTTT.

The rearrangement links TRBV10-1 to TRBJ2-3; D is perhaps TRBD1 (6 bases). The germline gives CDR1 WNHNN, CDR2 SYGVQD (reference sequence). The CDR3 loop spans 12 amino acids. Trimming stripped 8 bases from V and 2 bases from J, with 8 bases between. CDR3 DNA: TGCGCCAGCCAGGGGTACACAGATACGCAGTATTTT. This codes for CASQGYTDTQYF.

V usage is TRBV5-6 and J usage is TRBJ1-1; TRBD1 agrees at 7 bases. Trimming took 4 bases from V and 7 from J; bases not matched to a gene: 10. The CDR3 is 14 amino acids. The germline V gene has CDR1 SGHDT and CDR2 YYEEEE. CDR3 nucleotide sequence: TGTGCCAGCAGCCCCGGGACAGCGCTGCGTGAAGCTTTCTTT. This sequence encodes CASSPGTALREAFF.

The chain links TRBV5-1 to TRBJ1-2; 8 nucleotides align to TRBD1. This CDR3 has 15 residues. V dropped 4 bases and J dropped 4; count of bases not matched to a gene: 9. Germline lookup yields CDR1 SGHRS and CDR2 YFSETQ. The CDR3 DNA is TGCGCCAGCAGCGAAACAGGGGGTCCTTCCTATGGCTACACCTTC. Translated: CASSETGGPSYGYTF.

The chain employs TRBV11-3 and TRBJ2-1; perhaps TRBD1 as D (5 bases). CDR1 is SGHNT and CDR2 is YENEEA in the germline V gene. This CDR3 spans 15 amino acids. Between the trimmed V and J ends, which lost 5 bases and 5 bases, there was a span of 16 bases. In nucleotides, the CDR3 is TGTGCCAGCAGCCACGACCAGGGCCCAAACAATGAGCAGTTCTTC. As protein: CASSHDQGPNNEQFF.

This clone was seen only once. The CDR3 region is CASSPTRATDTQYF. The CDR3 nucleotides read TGTGCCAGCTCACCAACTAGAGCTACAGATACGCAGTATTTT. The chain has TRBV18 and TRBJ2-3; weak D call: TRBD2 (5 bases). Germline loops: CDR1 KGHSH, CDR2 LQKENI. V shed 2 bases and J shed 3 bases, with 9 bases lying between them. This CDR3 region has 14 residues.

This clone has only a few counts. At one end the junction does not follow the germline gene, possibly because of a read error. This chain joins TRBV5-4 and TRBJ2-7, with TRBD1 identical over 7 bases. The length of the CDR3 is 14 residues. Germline V gene data show CDR1 as SGHNT and CDR2 as YYREEE (reference sequence). CDR3 in DNA: TGTGCCAGCAGCGCACGGGACAGCCCCTACGGGCAGTACTTC. This gives the protein CASSARDSPYGQYF. Full variable domain (outside the CDR3, taken from reference TRBV5-4 and TRBJ2-7): ETGVTQSPTHLIKTRGQQVTLRCSSQSGHNTVSWYQQALGQGPQFIFQYYREEENGRGNFPPRFSGLQFPNYSSELNVNALELDDSALYLCASSARDSPYGQYFGPGTRLTVT.

This chain connects TRBV27 to TRBJ2-2; TRBD1 is a possible D gene (6 bases). V was clipped by 2 bases and J by 5 bases, with 12 bases between them. The CDR3 has 15 residues. The germline CDR1 and CDR2 sequences are MNHEY and SMNVEV (reference sequence). The CDR3 bases are TGTGCCAGCAGTTTAGCAGGGGAGCGGACCGGGGAGCTGTTTTTT. Translating it yields CASSLAGERTGELFF.

This sequence joins TRBV3-1 (or the pseudogene TRBV3-2) and TRBJ2-1; 8 bases fit TRBD2. Per germline, CDR1 LGHDT and CDR2 YNNKEL (reference sequence). Unmatched junction bases numbered 6, after V lost 0 bases and J lost 8 bases. The CDR3 is made up of 15 amino acids. The CDR3 sequence is CASSQDAGGADEQFF. The CDR3 DNA follows: TGTGCCAGCAGCCAAGACGCGGGAGGCGCGGATGAGCAGTTCTTC.

This clone was seen only a few times. The chain recombines TRBV2 with TRBJ1-5, with 8 positions matching TRBD1. The J segment lost 5 bases and the V segment lost 4 bases, leaving 1 base of the junction unmatched. The CDR3 length is 13 residues. The germline gives CDR1 SNHLY, CDR2 FYNNEI. This CDR3 reads CASSVDRDQPQHF. The CDR3 nucleotides are TGTGCCAGCAGTGTGGACAGGGATCAGCCCCAGCATTTT.

The table lists this clone with a few counts. The gene calls are TRBV11-2 and TRBJ2-7; tentative D call: TRBD1 (6 bases). CDR3 length: 15 amino acids. Trimming shortened V by 0 bases and J by 3 bases, and 12 bases separated the two germline ends. Per germline, CDR1 SGHAT and CDR2 FQNNGV. The CDR3 loop is CASSLDSQGNYEQYF. Written as DNA, the CDR3 is TGTGCCAGCAGCTTAGATTCCCAGGGGAACTACGAGCAGTACTTC.

The chain joins TRBV6-5 to TRBJ1-4, with a tentative D call TRBD1 (6 bases). CDR3 length equals 14 residues. Germline-derived CDR1 and CDR2 are MNHEY and SVGAGI. Trimming left V 6 bases short and J 4 bases short, with 12 bases between. In DNA form, the CDR3 reads TGTGCCAGCAGCTCCGACAGGTATAATGAAAAACTGTTTTTT. It encodes CASSSDRYNEKLFF.

V gene TRBV21-1 combines with J gene TRBJ1-1; TRBD1, the table's D call, was not compared with the DNA. TRBV21-1 is classified as a pseudogene. This CDR3 comprises 17 residues. CDR3 residues: CASSKVIGRSDRTEAFF. In DNA form, the CDR3 reads TGTGCCAGCAGCAAAGTCATCGGCAGGTCGGATCGGACTGAAGCTTTCTTT.

The V call is TRBV7-9, the J call TRBJ2-2; TRBD2 aligns across 10 bases. Germline loops: CDR1 SEHNR, CDR2 FQNEAQ (reference sequence). V lost 5 bases, J lost 5 bases, and 5 bases stayed unmatched. CDR3 length: 15 residues. The CDR3: CASSPSGRATGELFF. The DNA of the CDR3 is TGTGCCAGCAGCCCGAGCGGGAGGGCGACCGGGGAGCTGTTTTTT.

The V and J genes are TRBV15 and TRBJ2-5; TRBD2 might be the D (6 bases). Germline loops: CDR1 LNHNV, CDR2 YYDKDF (reference sequence). Trimming cost V 5 bases and J 3 bases, with 10 bases left between them. The CDR3 loop spans 13 amino acids. CDR3 nucleotides: TGTGCCACCAGCCACGGGGGAGAAGAGACCCAGTACTTC. It encodes CATSHGGEETQYF.